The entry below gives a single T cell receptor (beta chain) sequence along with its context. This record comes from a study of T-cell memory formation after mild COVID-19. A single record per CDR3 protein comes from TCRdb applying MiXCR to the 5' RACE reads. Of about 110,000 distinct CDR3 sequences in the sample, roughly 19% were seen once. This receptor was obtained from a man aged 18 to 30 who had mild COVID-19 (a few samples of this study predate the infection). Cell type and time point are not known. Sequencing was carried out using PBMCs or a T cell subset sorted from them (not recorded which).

The CDR3 coding sequence is TGCAGTGCTAGAGATGCAGGGGGAGTGGAAAAACTGTTTTTT. Its translation: CSARDAGGVEKLFF. The chain joins TRBV20-1 to TRBJ1-4; 7 nucleotides line up with TRBD1. V shed 0 bases, J shed 8 bases, and the junction held 6 bases outside the gene matches. Germline assignment: CDR1 DFQATT and CDR2 SNEGSKA (reference sequence). This CDR3 contains 14 residues.